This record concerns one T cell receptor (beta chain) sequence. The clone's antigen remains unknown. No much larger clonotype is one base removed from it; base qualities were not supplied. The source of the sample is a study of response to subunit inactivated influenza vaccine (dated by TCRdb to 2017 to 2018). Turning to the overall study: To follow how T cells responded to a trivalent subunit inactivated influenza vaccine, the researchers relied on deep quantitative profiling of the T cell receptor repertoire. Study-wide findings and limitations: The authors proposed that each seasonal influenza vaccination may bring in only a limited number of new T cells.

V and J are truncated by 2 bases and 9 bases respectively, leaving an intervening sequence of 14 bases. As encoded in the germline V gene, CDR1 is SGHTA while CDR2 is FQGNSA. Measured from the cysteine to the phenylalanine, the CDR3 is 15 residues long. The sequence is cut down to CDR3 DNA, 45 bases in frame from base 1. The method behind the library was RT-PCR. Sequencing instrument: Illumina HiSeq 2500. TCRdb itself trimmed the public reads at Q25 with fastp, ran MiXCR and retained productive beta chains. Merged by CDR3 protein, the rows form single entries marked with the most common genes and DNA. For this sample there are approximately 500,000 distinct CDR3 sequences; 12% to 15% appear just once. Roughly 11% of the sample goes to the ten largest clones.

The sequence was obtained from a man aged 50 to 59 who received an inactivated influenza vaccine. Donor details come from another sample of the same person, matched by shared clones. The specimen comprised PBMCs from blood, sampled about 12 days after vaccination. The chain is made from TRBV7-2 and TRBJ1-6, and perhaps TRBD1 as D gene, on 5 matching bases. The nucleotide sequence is TGTGCCAGCAGCTTAACGGACAAAGCGGTTTCACCCCTCCACTTT. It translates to CASSLTDKAVSPLHF.